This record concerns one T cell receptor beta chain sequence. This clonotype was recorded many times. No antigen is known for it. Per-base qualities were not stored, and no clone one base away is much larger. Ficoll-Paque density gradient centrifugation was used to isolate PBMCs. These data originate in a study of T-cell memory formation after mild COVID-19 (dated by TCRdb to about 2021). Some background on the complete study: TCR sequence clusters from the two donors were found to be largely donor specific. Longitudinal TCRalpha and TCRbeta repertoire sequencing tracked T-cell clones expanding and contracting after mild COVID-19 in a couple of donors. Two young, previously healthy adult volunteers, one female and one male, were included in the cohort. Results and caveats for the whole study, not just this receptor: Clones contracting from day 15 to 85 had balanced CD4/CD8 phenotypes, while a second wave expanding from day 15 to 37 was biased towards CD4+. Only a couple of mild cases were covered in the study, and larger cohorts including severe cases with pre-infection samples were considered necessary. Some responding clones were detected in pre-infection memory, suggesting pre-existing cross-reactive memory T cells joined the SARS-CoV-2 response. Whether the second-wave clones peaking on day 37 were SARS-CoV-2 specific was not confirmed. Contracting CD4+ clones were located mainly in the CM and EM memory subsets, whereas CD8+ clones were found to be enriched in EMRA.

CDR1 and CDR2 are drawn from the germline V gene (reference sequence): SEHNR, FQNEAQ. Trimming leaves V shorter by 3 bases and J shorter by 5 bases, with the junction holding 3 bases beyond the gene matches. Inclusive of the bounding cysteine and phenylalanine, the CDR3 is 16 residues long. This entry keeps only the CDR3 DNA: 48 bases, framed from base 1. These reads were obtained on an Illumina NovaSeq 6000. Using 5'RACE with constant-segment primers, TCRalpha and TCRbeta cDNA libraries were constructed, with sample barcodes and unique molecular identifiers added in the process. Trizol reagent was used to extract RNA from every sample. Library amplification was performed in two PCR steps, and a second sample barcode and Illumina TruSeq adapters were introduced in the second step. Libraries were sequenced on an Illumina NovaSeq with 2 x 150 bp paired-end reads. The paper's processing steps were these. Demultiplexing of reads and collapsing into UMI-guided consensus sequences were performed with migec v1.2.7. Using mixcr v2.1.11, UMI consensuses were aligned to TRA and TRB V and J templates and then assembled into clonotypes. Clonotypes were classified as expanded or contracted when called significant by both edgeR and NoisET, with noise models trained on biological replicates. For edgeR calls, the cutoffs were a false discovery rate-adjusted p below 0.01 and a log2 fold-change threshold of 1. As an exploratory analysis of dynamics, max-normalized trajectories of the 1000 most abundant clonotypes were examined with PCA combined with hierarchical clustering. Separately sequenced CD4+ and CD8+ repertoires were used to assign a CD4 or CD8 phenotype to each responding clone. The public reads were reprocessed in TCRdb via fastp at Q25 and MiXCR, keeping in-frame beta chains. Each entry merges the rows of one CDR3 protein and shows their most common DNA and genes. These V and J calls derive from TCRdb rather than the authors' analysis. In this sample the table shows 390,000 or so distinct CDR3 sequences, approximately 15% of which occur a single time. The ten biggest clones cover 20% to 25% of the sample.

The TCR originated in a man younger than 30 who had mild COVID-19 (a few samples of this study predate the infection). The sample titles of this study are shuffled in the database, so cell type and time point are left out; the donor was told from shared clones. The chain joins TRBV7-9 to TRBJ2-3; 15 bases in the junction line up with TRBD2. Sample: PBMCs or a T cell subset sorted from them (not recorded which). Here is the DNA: TGTGCCAGCAGCTTCGGACTAGCGGGGGGGCAAGATACGCAGTATTTT. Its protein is CASSFGLAGGQDTQYF.